A selection of T cell receptor beta chains follows, all from one sample in a study of blood T cell repertoires in COVID-19. Generated by immunoSEQ multiplex PCR, the TCRdb table keeps only in-frame clones and is missing some. The sample shows approximately 160,000 clones, approximately 84% of them seen only once. Material for sequencing was peripheral blood. The receptors here all came from a man aged 35-49 years who had recovered from COVID-19. The CDR3 runs from the conserved cysteine through the conserved F or W. A D gene is named only where the DNA matches it firmly. Clone sizes are given selectively: once, few, many, or a class where the clone is expanded.

clone_size: .
v_call: TRBV5-1
j_call: TRBJ2-3
d_call: .
cdr3_aa: CASSRTGRGDTQYF
cdr3_nt: TGCGCCAGCAGCAGGACAGGGAGGGGGGATACGCAGTATTTT

clone_size: .
v_call: TRBV19
j_call: TRBJ2-2
d_call: .
cdr3_aa: CASSTGLLGGELFF
cdr3_nt: TGTGCCAGTAGCACAGGGTTATTAGGCGGGGAGCTGTTTTTT

clone_size: .
v_call: TRBV27
j_call: TRBJ2-7
d_call: TRBD2
cdr3_aa: CASTSGTSSSPYEQYF
cdr3_nt: TGTGCCAGCACCTCCGGGACTAGCTCCTCTCCCTACGAGCAGTACTTC

clone_size: .
v_call: TRBV6-5
j_call: TRBJ1-2
d_call: .
cdr3_aa: CAGTQTNYGYTF
cdr3_nt: TGTGCCGGGACACAAACTAACTATGGCTACACCTTC

clone_size: .
v_call: TRBV6-5
j_call: TRBJ2-1
d_call: .
cdr3_aa: CASSYGGRVNYNEQFF
cdr3_nt: TGTGCCAGCAGTTACGGTGGCAGGGTCAACTACAATGAGCAGTTCTTC

clone_size: .
v_call: TRBV19
j_call: TRBJ2-7
d_call: TRBD1
cdr3_aa: CASSNRGRTDEQYF
cdr3_nt: TGTGCCAGTAGTAACAGGGGGCGCACAGACGAGCAGTACTTC

clone_size: .
v_call: TRBV9
j_call: TRBJ2-5
d_call: TRBD1
cdr3_aa: CASSATGAGQETQYF
cdr3_nt: TGTGCCAGCAGCGCGACAGGGGCCGGGCAAGAGACCCAGTACTTC

clone_size: .
v_call: TRBV6-5
j_call: TRBJ1-5
d_call: TRBD1
cdr3_aa: CASSATGASNQPQHF
cdr3_nt: TGTGCCAGCAGCGCTACAGGGGCGAGCAATCAGCCCCAGCATTTT

clone_size: .
v_call: TRBV11-3
j_call: TRBJ2-2
d_call: .
cdr3_aa: CASSLVGAGELFF
cdr3_nt: TGTGCCAGCAGCTTAGTAGGGGCCGGGGAGCTGTTTTTT

clone_size: .
v_call: TRBV12-3/TRBV12-4
j_call: TRBJ1-1
d_call: .
cdr3_aa: CASTAGPNTEAFF
cdr3_nt: TGTGCCAGCACTGCGGGACCGAACACTGAAGCTTTCTTT

clone_size: .
v_call: TRBV27
j_call: TRBJ1-2
d_call: .
cdr3_aa: CASSLNRDYGYTF
cdr3_nt: TGTGCCAGCAGTTTAAACAGAGACTATGGCTACACCTTC

clone_size: few
v_call: TRBV30
j_call: TRBJ2-2
d_call: .
cdr3_aa: CAWSDDGLYTGELFF
cdr3_nt: TGTGCCTGGAGTGATGACGGACTATACACCGGGGAGCTGTTTTTT

clone_size: many
v_call: TRBV7-2
j_call: TRBJ2-5
d_call: TRBD2
cdr3_aa: CASREGGSQETQYF
cdr3_nt: TGTGCCAGCAGGGAGGGCGGGAGTCAAGAGACCCAGTACTTC

clone_size: .
v_call: TRBV15
j_call: TRBJ1-1
d_call: .
cdr3_aa: CATSRDRNTEAFF
cdr3_nt: TGTGCCACCAGCAGAGATCGGAACACTGAAGCTTTCTTT

clone_size: .
v_call: TRBV28
j_call: TRBJ2-5
d_call: TRBD2
cdr3_aa: CASREWGSGRAETQYF
cdr3_nt: TGTGCCAGCAGAGAGTGGGGTAGCGGGAGGGCAGAGACCCAGTACTTC

clone_size: .
v_call: TRBV2
j_call: TRBJ2-5
d_call: .
cdr3_aa: CASNGGEQETQYF
cdr3_nt: TGTGCCAGCAATGGCGGGGAACAAGAGACCCAGTACTTC

clone_size: .
v_call: TRBV2
j_call: TRBJ2-7
d_call: .
cdr3_aa: CASSEEGGMIGEQYF
cdr3_nt: TGTGCCAGCAGTGAAGAGGGGGGGATGATCGGCGAGCAGTACTTC

clone_size: once
v_call: TRBV2
j_call: TRBJ2-7
d_call: .
cdr3_aa: CASTRQTPSYEQYF
cdr3_nt: TGTGCCAGCACCCGACAGACGCCCTCCTACGAGCAGTACTTC